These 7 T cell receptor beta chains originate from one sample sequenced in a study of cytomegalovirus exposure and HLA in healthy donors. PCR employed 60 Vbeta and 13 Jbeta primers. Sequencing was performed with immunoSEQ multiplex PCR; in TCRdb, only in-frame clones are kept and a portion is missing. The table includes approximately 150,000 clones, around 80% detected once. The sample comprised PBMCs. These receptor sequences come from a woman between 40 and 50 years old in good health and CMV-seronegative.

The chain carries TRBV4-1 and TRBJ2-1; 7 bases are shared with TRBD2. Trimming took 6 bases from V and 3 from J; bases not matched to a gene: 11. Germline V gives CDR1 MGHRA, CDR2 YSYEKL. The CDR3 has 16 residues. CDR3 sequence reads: CASRKTPGLVYNEQFF. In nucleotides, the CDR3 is TGCGCCAGCAGGAAGACGCCCGGACTAGTCTACAATGAGCAGTTCTTC.

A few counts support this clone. CDR3 nucleotides: TGTGCCAGCAGTCAGAATAGGGGGACAGGGGGCGAAAAACTGTTTTTT. Translated, it gives CASSQNRGTGGEKLFF. The rearrangement links TRBV2 to TRBJ1-4, with 12 bases fitting TRBD1. V lost 5 bases to trimming and J lost 8 bases; unmatched junction nucleotides: 9. Germline assignment: CDR1 SNHLY and CDR2 FYNNEI. The CDR3 has 16 amino acids.

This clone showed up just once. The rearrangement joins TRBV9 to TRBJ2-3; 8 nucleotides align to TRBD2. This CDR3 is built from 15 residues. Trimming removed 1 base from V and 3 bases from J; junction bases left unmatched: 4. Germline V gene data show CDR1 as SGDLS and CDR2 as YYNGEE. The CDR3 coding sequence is TGTGCCAGCAGCGTATCCCCGGGGGGGACAGATACGCAGTATTTT. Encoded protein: CASSVSPGGTDTQYF.

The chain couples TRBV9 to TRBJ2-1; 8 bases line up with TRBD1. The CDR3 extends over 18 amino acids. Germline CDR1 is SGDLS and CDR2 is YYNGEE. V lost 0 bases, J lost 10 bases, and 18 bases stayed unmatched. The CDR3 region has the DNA TGTGCCAGCAGCGTAGGCGACAGGGGCTCGGCGGGATTTATAGAGCAGTTCTTC. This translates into CASSVGDRGSAGFIEQFF.

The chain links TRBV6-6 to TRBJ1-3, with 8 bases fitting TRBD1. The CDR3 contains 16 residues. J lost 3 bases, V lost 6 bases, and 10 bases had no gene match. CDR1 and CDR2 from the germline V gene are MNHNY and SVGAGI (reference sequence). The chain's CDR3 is CASRPGQAASGNTIYF. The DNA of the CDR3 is TGTGCCAGCAGACCGGGACAGGCGGCCAGTGGAAACACCATATATTTT.

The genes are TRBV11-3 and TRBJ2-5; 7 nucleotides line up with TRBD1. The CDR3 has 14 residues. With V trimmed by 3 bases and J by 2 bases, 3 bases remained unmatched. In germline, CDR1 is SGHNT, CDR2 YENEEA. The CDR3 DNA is TGTGCCAGCAGCTTGGGGACAGCGCAAGAGACCCAGTACTTC. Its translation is CASSLGTAQETQYF.

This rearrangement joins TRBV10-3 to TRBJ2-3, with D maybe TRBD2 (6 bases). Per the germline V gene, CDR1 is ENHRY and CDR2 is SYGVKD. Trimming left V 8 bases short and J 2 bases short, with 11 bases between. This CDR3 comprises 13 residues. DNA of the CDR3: TGTGCCATCTCGGCGGGACCCACAGATACGCAGTATTTT. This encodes CAISAGPTDTQYF.